What follows is one T cell receptor (beta chain) and its context. What it recognizes is unknown. Noted treatment: approximately 9-day PBMC culture with coronavirus spike peptide pools or control peptides (ViraFEST assay). First, ViraFEST expanded antigen-specific T cells with peptide pools, and next it sequenced the TCRs. Negative selection recovered the CD4+ T cells once they had spent nine to ten days in culture. The data are from a study of vaccination and CD4 T cells after COVID-19. Study-level information: In the control cultures, a CEFX pool, an HIV-1 Nef pool, or no peptide was supplied.

Per the germline V gene, CDR1 is MDHEN and CDR2 is SYDVKM. With V trimmed by 2 bases and J by 1 base, 4 bases remained unmatched. CDR3 length: 16 residues. The study sequenced cultured CD4+ T cell DNA using the Oncomine TCR Beta short-read assay. TCRdb re-called the PCR reads with MiXCR, one entry per CDR3 protein. The sample contains about 10,000 distinct CDR3 sequences, about 31% of which appear only once. The source of this sequence is a human donor who had recovered from COVID-19. Sequences were derived from CD4+ T cells from blood, cultured in vitro, sampled after SARS-CoV-2 vaccination. V is TRBV28 and J is TRBJ1-3; 8 positions agree with TRBD1. CDR3 amino acids: CASSLAGGLSGNTIYF. The CDR3 DNA reads as TGTGCCAGCAGTTTAGCAGGGGGCTTATCTGGAAACACCATATATTTT.